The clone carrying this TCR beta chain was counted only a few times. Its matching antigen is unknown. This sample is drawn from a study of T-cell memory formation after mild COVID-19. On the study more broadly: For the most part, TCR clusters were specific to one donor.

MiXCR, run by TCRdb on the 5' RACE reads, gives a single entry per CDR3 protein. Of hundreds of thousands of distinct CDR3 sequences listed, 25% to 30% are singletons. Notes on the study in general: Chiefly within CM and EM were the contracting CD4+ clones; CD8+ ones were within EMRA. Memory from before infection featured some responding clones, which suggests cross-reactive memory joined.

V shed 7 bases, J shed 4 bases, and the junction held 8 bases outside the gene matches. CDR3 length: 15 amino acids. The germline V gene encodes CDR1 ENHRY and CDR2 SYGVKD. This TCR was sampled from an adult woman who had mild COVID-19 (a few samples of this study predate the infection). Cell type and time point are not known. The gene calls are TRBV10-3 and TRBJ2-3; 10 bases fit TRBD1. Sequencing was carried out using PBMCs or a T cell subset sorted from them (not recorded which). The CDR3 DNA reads TGTGCCATCAACTCGGGACAGGGGAACGCAGATACGCAGTATTTT. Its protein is CAINSGQGNADTQYF.